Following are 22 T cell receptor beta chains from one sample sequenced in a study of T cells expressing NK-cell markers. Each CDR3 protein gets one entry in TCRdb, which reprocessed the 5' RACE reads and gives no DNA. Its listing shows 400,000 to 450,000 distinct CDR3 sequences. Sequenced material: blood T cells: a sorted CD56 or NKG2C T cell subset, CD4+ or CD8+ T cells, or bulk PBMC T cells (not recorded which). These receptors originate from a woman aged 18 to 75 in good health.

The CDR3 loop reads CASSPLGHEQYF. The gene calls are TRBV7-2 and TRBJ2-7; TCRdb picks TRBD1, but there is no DNA to check that call. Germline loops: CDR1 SGHTA, CDR2 FQGNSA. The CDR3 runs to 12 residues.

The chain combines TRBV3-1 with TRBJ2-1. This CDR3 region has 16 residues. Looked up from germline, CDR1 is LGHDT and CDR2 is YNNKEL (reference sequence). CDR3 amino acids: CASSQIVAEPYNEQFF.

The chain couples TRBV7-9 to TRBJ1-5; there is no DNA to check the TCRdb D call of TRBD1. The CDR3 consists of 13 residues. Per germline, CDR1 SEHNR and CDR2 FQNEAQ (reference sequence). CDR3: CASSQGAYQPQHF.

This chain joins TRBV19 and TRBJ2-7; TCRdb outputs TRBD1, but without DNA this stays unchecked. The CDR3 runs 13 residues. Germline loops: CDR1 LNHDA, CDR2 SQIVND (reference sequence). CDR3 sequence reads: CASGGGSSYEQYF.

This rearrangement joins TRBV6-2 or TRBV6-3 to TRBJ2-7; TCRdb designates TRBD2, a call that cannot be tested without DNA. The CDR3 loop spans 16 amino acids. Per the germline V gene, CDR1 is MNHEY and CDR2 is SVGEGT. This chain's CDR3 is CASTLGRLAGGSEQYF.

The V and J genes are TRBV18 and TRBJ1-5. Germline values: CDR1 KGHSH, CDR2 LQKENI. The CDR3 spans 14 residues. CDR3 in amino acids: CASSSGVGDQPQHF.

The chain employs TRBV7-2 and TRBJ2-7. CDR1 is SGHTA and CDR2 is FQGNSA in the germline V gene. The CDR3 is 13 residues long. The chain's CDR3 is CASSFDQTGEQYF.

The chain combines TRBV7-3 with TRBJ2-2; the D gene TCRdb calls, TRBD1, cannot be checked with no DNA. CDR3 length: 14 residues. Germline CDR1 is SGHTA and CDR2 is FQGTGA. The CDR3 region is CASSLTSGAGELFF.

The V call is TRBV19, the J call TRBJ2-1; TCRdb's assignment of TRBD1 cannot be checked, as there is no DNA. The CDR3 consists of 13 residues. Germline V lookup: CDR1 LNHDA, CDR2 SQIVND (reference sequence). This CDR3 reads CASSIRGQTEQFF.

The CDR3 spells CASPWGDTQYF. The V gene is TRBV7-2, the J gene TRBJ2-3; TCRdb lists TRBD1, though no DNA is available to test this call. Germline V CDR1 and CDR2: SGHTA, FQGNSA. The CDR3 covers 11 residues.

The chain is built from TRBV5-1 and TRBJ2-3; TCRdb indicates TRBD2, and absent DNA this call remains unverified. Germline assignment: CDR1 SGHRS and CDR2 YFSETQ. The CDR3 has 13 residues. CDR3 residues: CASSLERVDTQYF.

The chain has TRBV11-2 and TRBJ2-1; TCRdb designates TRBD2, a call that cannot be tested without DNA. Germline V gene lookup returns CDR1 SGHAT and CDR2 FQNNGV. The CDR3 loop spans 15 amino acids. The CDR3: CASSASGRAWNEQFF.

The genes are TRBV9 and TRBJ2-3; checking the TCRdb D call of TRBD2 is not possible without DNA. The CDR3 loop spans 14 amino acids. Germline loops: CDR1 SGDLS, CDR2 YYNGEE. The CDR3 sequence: CASSARLDSDTQYF.

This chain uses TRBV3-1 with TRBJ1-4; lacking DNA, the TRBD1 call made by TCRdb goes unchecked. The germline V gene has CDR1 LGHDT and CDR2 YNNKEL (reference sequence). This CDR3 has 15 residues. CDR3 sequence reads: CASSQDGQGGEKLFF.

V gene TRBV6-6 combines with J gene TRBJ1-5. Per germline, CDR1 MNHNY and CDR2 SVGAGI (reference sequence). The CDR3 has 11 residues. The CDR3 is CASSRNQPQHF.

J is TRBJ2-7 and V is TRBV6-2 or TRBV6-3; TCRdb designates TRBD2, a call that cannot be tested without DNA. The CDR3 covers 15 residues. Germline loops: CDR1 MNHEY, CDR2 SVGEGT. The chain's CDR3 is CASSYGPRSPYEQYF.

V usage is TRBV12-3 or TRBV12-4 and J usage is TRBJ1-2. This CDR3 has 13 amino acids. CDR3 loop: CASSPWGLGGYTF.

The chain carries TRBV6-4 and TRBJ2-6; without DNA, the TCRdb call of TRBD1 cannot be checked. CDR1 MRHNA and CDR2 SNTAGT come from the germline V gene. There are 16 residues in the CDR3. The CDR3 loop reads CASSDGGPSGANVLTF.

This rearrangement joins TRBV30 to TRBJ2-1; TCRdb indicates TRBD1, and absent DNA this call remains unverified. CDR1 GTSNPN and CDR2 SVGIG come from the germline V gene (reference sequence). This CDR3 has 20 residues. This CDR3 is CAWSQQRQGAMRVSYNEQFF.

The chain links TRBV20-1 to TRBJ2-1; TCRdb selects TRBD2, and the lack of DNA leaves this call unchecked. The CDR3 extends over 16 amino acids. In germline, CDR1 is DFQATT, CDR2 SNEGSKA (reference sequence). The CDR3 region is CSARDFGLAGPNEQFF.

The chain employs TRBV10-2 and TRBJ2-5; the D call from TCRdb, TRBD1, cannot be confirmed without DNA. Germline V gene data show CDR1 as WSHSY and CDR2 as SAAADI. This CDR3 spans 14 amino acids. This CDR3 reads CASSEQNAPWAQYF.

CDR3 region: CATSRKTQGLSGNTIYF. The V gene is TRBV15, the J gene TRBJ1-3; TCRdb names TRBD1, which stays unverified in the absence of DNA. The length of the CDR3 is 17 residues. Germline loops: CDR1 LNHNV, CDR2 YYDKDF (reference sequence).